This T cell receptor beta chain was recovered during a study of blood T cell repertoires in COVID-19 (dated by TCRdb to 2020 to 2022). About the full investigation: Samples from collaborators originated in the United States, Italy and Spain and spanned both the acute and convalescent phases of COVID-19. Samples came from the ongoing ImmuneRACE study (first 160 participants) plus 1,254 subjects from 6 global collaborators. A freely available public database, intended as a resource for researchers studying the immune response to SARS-CoV-2, is where the repertoires were released. The prospective study material was composed of cDNA or gDNA derived from T cells, B-cell-depleted T cells, or PBMCs. HLA class I and class II types, where available, came from metadata supplied by the sample provider rather than from assay-based typing. Sample metadata almost always included a de-identified subject ID, COVID-19 status, age in years and sex. Deeply sampled blood TCRbeta repertoires from subjects exposed to, actively infected with, or recovered from COVID-19 were included in the dataset. What the study reported, not specific to this receptor: The quantity of clinical and demographic metadata differed by source and by participant and was supplied without curation.

A note on this clone: Its antigen remains undetermined. No qualities accompany the bases; no much larger clone lies one base away.

TCRbeta CDR3 regions were amplified from genomic DNA by means of the immunoSEQ Assay, a bias-controlled multiplex PCR. The original methods were these. The number of nucleated cells in each sample was estimated from the amplification of reference gene primers within the assay. To quantify the absolute abundance of each unique TCRbeta CDR3 rearrangement, sequence reads were collapsed and filtered. For each sample, productive Simpson clonality was calculated by taking the square root of Simpson's diversity index across productive rearrangements. What TCRdb holds here is the immuneACCESS table cut down to in-frame rearrangements. Part of the clones is not present; checked against another copy, under half of the missing clones reflect an unresolved V gene, and the others are unexplained. The D gene and trimming were derived from the DNA, and the V and J assignments and clone size from that table. The sample table holds 45,000 or so clones, of which roughly 87% were seen once. The top ten constitute more than 13% of the sample.

Collaborating institutions collected whole blood in K2EDTA tubes following their own protocols. For TCRbeta analysis, collaborator samples were shipped as frozen whole blood, as isolated PBMCs, or as DNA extracted from either sample type. According to the germline V gene, CDR1 reads MNHNS and CDR2 reads SASEGT. From its cysteine to its phenylalanine, the CDR3 spans 15 amino acids. Just CDR3 DNA is preserved here, 45 bases in frame from base 1. V is pared back by 2 bases and J by 2 bases, with 12 bases lying between the germline termini. The source is a human donor in a cohort sampled during active COVID-19. The V and J segments used are TRBV6-1 and TRBJ1-1, and TRBD1 may be the D gene, going by 5 matching bases. Sequenced material: peripheral blood. The CDR3: CASSERGGVNTEAFF. The base sequence is TGTGCCAGCAGTGAACGGGGAGGGGTAAACACTGAAGCTTTCTTT.